One sample yielded the 13 T cell receptor beta chains listed below, sequenced in a study of blood T cell repertoires in COVID-19. Profiled with immunoSEQ multiplex PCR; TCRdb holds only in-frame clones, not every one. This table holds 20,000 to 30,000 clones, 60% to 70% found once. What was sequenced was peripheral blood. These receptors all stem from a man aged 55-75 years with active or convalescent COVID-19.

The chain employs TRBV9 and TRBJ1-2; maybe TRBD1 (5 bases). Germline CDR1 SGDLS, CDR2 YYNGEE. This CDR3 is 17 amino acids long. V lost 0 bases and J 4 bases, leaving 19 bases between the germline ends. CDR3 in DNA: TGTGCCAGCAGCGTAGGGTCCGGGCAGGGAAGATTCTATGGCTACACCTTC. This codes for CASSVGSGQGRFYGYTF.

This clone was observed a handful of times. V usage is TRBV18 and J usage is TRBJ1-6; the D gene is possibly TRBD1 (5 bases). This CDR3 comprises 15 residues. Deletions cut 1 base from V and 7 bases from J, with 11 bases between. From germline, CDR1 is KGHSH and CDR2 LQKENI. The CDR3 sequence is CASSPQGTGNSPLHF. In DNA, the CDR3 is TGTGCCAGCTCACCACAGGGGACTGGGAATTCACCCCTCCACTTT.

The CDR3 sequence: CASSESDLAPGGLWDTQYF. The DNA of the CDR3 is TGCGCCAGCAGTGAGTCGGATTTAGCCCCGGGAGGGCTCTGGGATACGCAGTATTTT. The chain recombines TRBV10-1 with TRBJ2-3; 8 bases line up with TRBD2. Germline CDR1 WNHNN, CDR2 SYGVQD (reference sequence). CDR3 length: 19 amino acids. V dropped 0 bases and J dropped 6; count of bases not matched to a gene: 17.

The rearrangement uses TRBV23-1 and TRBJ2-1; 16 bases are shared with TRBD2. TRBV23-1 is assigned to the ORF class and has an uncertain function. The CDR3 loop spans 21 amino acids. V lost 2 bases to trimming and J lost 6 bases; unmatched junction nucleotides: 16. The CDR3 protein is CASSQILGTSGRVRTRNEQFF. The CDR3 coding sequence is TGCGCCAGCAGTCAAATCCTCGGGACTAGCGGGAGGGTGCGTACTCGCAATGAGCAGTTCTTC.

This clone was found a few times. This chain connects TRBV18 to TRBJ2-3, with D perhaps TRBD2 (6 bases). The ends were cut back, 3 bases at V and 4 bases at J, with 14 bases in the middle. In germline, CDR1 is KGHSH, CDR2 LQKENI. This CDR3 comprises 15 residues. As DNA, the CDR3 is TGTGCCAGCTCACCGACTAGTGGGCGCGCAGATACGCAGTATTTT. This translates into CASSPTSGRADTQYF.

By proportion, this clone is medium-sized. The chain recombines TRBV10-3 with TRBJ1-5; 8 bases agree with TRBD1. The trim removed 3 bases at V and 7 bases at J, leaving 8 bases unmatched. The CDR3 extends over 15 amino acids. Germline loops: CDR1 ENHRY, CDR2 SYGVKD. As DNA, the CDR3 is TGTGCCATCAGTGACTCAGACAGGGGCCGGCAGCCCCAGCATTTT. Amino acid sequence: CAISDSDRGRQPQHF.

Within the sample, this clone is medium-sized. The V and J genes are TRBV6-1 and TRBJ1-2; D uncertain. CDR3 length: 13 amino acids. With 3 bases removed from V and 4 bases from J, the gap between germline ends came to 9 bases. Germline V gene lookup returns CDR1 MNHNS and CDR2 SASEGT. CDR3 DNA: TGTGCCAGCAGTGAGTGGGAGGCCTATGGCTACACCTTC. Translation gives CASSEWEAYGYTF.

J is TRBJ1-1 and V is TRBV6-1; D is uncertain. The CDR3 spans 13 residues. Germline CDR1 and CDR2: MNHNS and SASEGT. V lost 2 bases and J lost 1, with 5 bases in between. The CDR3 protein is CASSERGNTEAFF. In DNA, the CDR3 is TGTGCCAGCAGTGAACGCGGGAACACTGAAGCTTTCTTT.

The chain joins TRBV14 to TRBJ1-2; 7 bases line up with TRBD1. The germline V gene has CDR1 SGHDN and CDR2 FVKESK. J gave up 8 bases and V 1 base, and 13 bases lay outside the gene matches. The CDR3 has 16 amino acids. CDR3 protein: CASSQGDDRVGLGYTF. CDR3 in DNA: TGTGCCAGCAGCCAAGGAGACGACAGGGTTGGTCTCGGCTACACCTTC.

The gene calls are TRBV7-6 and TRBJ2-3; 16 bases map to TRBD2. Per the germline V gene, CDR1 is SGHVS and CDR2 is FNYEAQ. The CDR3 totals 17 residues. With V trimmed by 5 bases and J by 3 bases, 5 bases remained unmatched. The CDR3 here is CASSPGLAGGRTDTQYF. The CDR3 nucleotides read TGTGCCAGCAGCCCGGGACTAGCGGGGGGGCGTACAGATACGCAGTATTTT. Drawing the rest from reference TRBV7-6 and TRBJ2-3, the complete variable domain is GAGVSQSPRYKVTKRGQDVALRCDPISGHVSLYWYRQALGQGPEFLTYFNYEAQQDKSGLPNDRFSAERPEGSISTLTIQRTEQRDSAMYRCASSPGLAGGRTDTQYFGPGTRLTVL.

The J gene is TRBJ2-2, the V gene TRBV21-1; the table names TRBD2, a call not compared with the DNA. TRBV21-1 is shown as a pseudogene. This CDR3 contains 18 residues. Here the CDR3 reads CASSSGGSGRSYTGELFF. The CDR3 DNA sequence: TGTGCCAGCAGCAGTGGGGGTAGCGGGAGGTCGTACACCGGGGAGCTGTTTTTT.

This clone was detected only a few times. This chain joins TRBV5-1 and TRBJ1-1, with 12 positions matching TRBD1. The germline CDR1 and CDR2 sequences are SGHRS and YFSETQ. The J segment lost 3 bases and the V segment lost 4 bases, leaving 13 bases of the junction unmatched. The CDR3 sequence is 18 residues long. CDR3 nucleotides: TGCGCCAGCAGCCTGTCGGGACAGGGGGCAGTTGTGGACACTGAAGCTTTCTTT. This translates into CASSLSGQGAVVDTEAFF.

The chain carries TRBV2 and TRBJ2-5, with TRBD2 identical over 16 bases. V trimming: 5 bases; J trimming: 1 base; junction bases outside the gene matches: 7. The CDR3 loop spans 18 amino acids. CDR1 and CDR2 (germline): SNHLY, FYNNEI. The CDR3 sequence: CASSYTGTSGGAQETQYF. The DNA of the CDR3 is TGTGCCAGCAGTTACACTGGGACTAGCGGGGGGGCCCAAGAGACCCAGTACTTC.